This T cell receptor beta chain was sequenced in a study of T cell changes during pregnancy in multiple sclerosis. Profiling relied on immunoSEQ multiplex PCR, and the TCRdb table lists in-frame clones only, not all of them. The table shows approximately 28,000 clones, with approximately 89% occurring only once. Germline V gene lookup returns CDR1 LGHNT and CDR2 FRNRAP. The length of the CDR3 is 12 residues. The germline V and J ends were trimmed by 10 bases and 8 bases, with 15 bases remaining between them. The origin of this receptor is a female donor with multiple sclerosis, enrolled in a pregnancy study. Here the sequenced sample was CD8+ T cells from peripheral blood mononuclear cells, taken in the second trimester of pregnancy. The chain combines TRBV12-5 with TRBJ2-1, with a possible D match to TRBD1 (5 bases). CDR3 nucleotides: TGTGCTACCTTAGGGGCAGAGGATGAGCAGTTCTTC. Protein: CATLGAEDEQFF.